This T cell receptor beta chain was sequenced for a study of blood T cells in healthy people across ages. The authors ran a second PCR of roughly 6 to 12 cycles using a sample-barcoded 5' primer and a J-beta primer mix. TCRdb re-called the 5' RACE reads with MiXCR, one entry per CDR3 protein. The sample carries roughly 2 million distinct CDR3 sequences, roughly 50% recorded once. CDR3 length equals 11 residues. Trimming pared 2 bases from V and 4 bases from J, leaving 5 bases between. CDR1 is SQVTM and CDR2 is ANQGSEA in the germline V gene. Sequenced material: blood. This sequence was found in a woman in her thirties or forties in good health. This sequence joins TRBV29-1 and TRBJ1-2; D call uncertain. CDR3 DNA: TGCAGCGTTGAACGAAGCTATGGCTACACCTTC. Protein: CSVERSYGYTF.